The 18 T cell receptor beta chains presented below share a single source sample, sequenced in a study of human T cells and chemical hapten exposure. The sample's time point: pre-sensitization, week 0. Treatment: therapeutic diphenylcyclopropenone sensitization with weekly scalp DPC. TCRdb itself ran the RACE reads through MiXCR, one entry per CDR3 protein. This table has around 62,000 distinct CDR3 sequences, approximately 6.7% appearing once. Sequencing used whole blood, obtained in connection with sensitization to the hapten diphenylcyclopropenone (DPC). The source is a woman in her twenties or thirties with alopecia areata. Some clones in this sample may be carry-over from other donors' samples.

Comments on this clonotype: A much larger clone lies one base from this, so it may be a read error. The V and J genes are TRBV12-3 or TRBV12-4 and TRBJ1-1, with unresolved D. The CDR3 sequence is 11 residues long. V was clipped by 4 bases and J by 7 bases, with 7 bases between them. This CDR3 reads CASSCIGEAFF. The CDR3 bases are TGTGCCAGCAGTTGCATCGGTGAAGCTTTCTTT.

This clonotype was seen only a few times. The rearrangement joins TRBV20-1 to TRBJ2-4; 10 nucleotides align to TRBD2. Germline V gene data show CDR1 as DFQATT and CDR2 as SNEGSKA (reference sequence). The CDR3 loop spans 16 amino acids. The ends lost 2 bases at V and 4 bases at J; junction bases unmatched: 8. CDR3 region: CSARFTSGALKNIQYF. The CDR3 nucleotides are TGCAGTGCTAGATTCACTAGCGGGGCTCTTAAAAACATTCAGTACTTC.

J is TRBJ1-1 and V is TRBV2, with D unresolved. This CDR3 is 10 amino acids long. Deletions cut 8 bases from V and 4 bases from J, with 5 bases between. Germline CDR1 SNHLY, CDR2 FYNNEI. For the CDR3, the DNA is TGTGCCAGCGAAGTCACTGAAGCTTTCTTT. As protein: CASEVTEAFF. The entire variable domain, with the rest obtained from reference TRBV2 and TRBJ1-1, is as follows: EPEVTQTPSHQVTQMGQEVILRCVPISNHLYFYWYRQILGQKVEFLVSFYNNEISEKSEIFDDQFSVERPDGSNFTLKIRSTKLEDSAMYFCASEVTEAFFGQGTRLTVV.

Points on this clonotype: Given a much more abundant clone one base away, this may be a read error. The genes are TRBV6-5 and TRBJ1-2; 9 bases map to TRBD1. CDR1 is MNHEY, CDR2 SVGAGI, per germline. The length of the CDR3 is 17 residues. Here the CDR3 reads CASSYSITGTGYYGDTF. CDR3 DNA: TGTGCCAGCAGTTACTCGATTACCGGGACAGGGTACTATGGCGACACCTTC.

This clonotype was seen many times. The rearrangement uses TRBV20-1 and TRBJ2-3; 8 bases are shared with TRBD2. Germline CDR1 DFQATT, CDR2 SNEGSKA (reference sequence). This CDR3 contains 16 residues. V lost 2 bases and J lost 5; bases outside the gene matches: 12. The CDR3 bases are TGCAGTGCTAGATCGCCAGCGGGGGCCGGGAGAGATACGCAGTATTTT. It specifies CSARSPAGAGRDTQYF.

This clonotype came up many times. The gene calls are TRBV10-3 and TRBJ2-1, with 8 bases matching TRBD2. Germline V gene data show CDR1 as ENHRY and CDR2 as SYGVKD. Unmatched junction bases numbered 8, after V lost 8 bases and J lost 5 bases. The CDR3 runs 14 residues. In DNA form, the CDR3 reads TGTGCCATCGGAAGCGGGGGCCCGGACAATGAGCAGTTCTTC. Its translation is CAIGSGGPDNEQFF.

This clonotype has a handful of counts. This rearrangement joins TRBV7-3 to TRBJ1-6; 7 bases map to TRBD1. CDR3 length equals 14 residues. J was trimmed by 7 bases and V by 3 bases; bases with no gene match: 3. Germline CDR1 and CDR2: SGHTA and FQGTGA. CDR3 nucleotide sequence: TGTGCCAGCAGCTTCGGACAGGCAAATTCACCCCTCCACTTT. It codes for CASSFGQANSPLHF.

This clonotype was observed at least ten times. This chain joins TRBV6-5 and TRBJ2-7, with TRBD2 as a possible D gene (6 bases). Germline-derived CDR1 and CDR2 are MNHEY and SVGAGI. V lost 6 bases, J lost 2 bases, and 17 bases lay in between. The CDR3 has 15 residues. CDR3 sequence reads: CASSSPRTGAYEQYF. The CDR3 DNA follows: TGTGCCAGCAGCTCACCCAGGACGGGAGCCTACGAGCAGTACTTC.

This clonotype came up many times. V and J are TRBV29-1 and TRBJ1-1, with D possibly matching TRBD1 (6 bases). CDR1 is SQVTM and CDR2 is ANQGSEA in the germline V gene. This CDR3 spans 13 amino acids. V was shortened by 6 bases and J by 6 bases, with 17 bases between the two germline ends. Written as DNA, the CDR3 is TGCAGCGTCGGGGGCCCAGGGATCCCTGAAGCTTTCTTT. Translation gives CSVGGPGIPEAFF.

The table lists this clonotype with many counts. The chain links TRBV9 to TRBJ1-1, with 9 bases identical to TRBD1. The CDR3 has 15 residues. The germline V gene has CDR1 SGDLS and CDR2 YYNGEE. The trim removed 3 bases at V and 3 bases at J, leaving 6 bases unmatched. The CDR3 DNA reads as TGTGCCAGCAGCGAGGGGACAGGGTTCGACACTGAAGCTTTCTTT. Its translation is CASSEGTGFDTEAFF.

The table lists this clonotype with many counts. The V and J genes are TRBV30 and TRBJ2-3; D unresolved. This CDR3 has 12 amino acids. Between the trimmed V and J ends, which lost 6 bases and 3 bases, there was a span of 10 bases. The germline V gene encodes CDR1 GTSNPN and CDR2 SVGIG (reference sequence). In nucleotides, the CDR3 is TGTGCCTGCCCGCTAAGAACAGATACGCAGTATTTT. This sequence encodes CACPLRTDTQYF.

This clonotype has just a few counts. The chain joins TRBV3-1 to TRBJ2-4; D is unresolved. The germline gives CDR1 LGHDT, CDR2 YNNKEL (reference sequence). The CDR3 length is 15 residues. Trimming shortened V by 0 bases and J by 9 bases, and 15 bases separated the two germline ends. The CDR3 nucleotides are TGTGCCAGCAGCCAAGATATCAGTCAACGAGGCATTCAGTACTTC. This sequence encodes CASSQDISQRGIQYF.

Details on this clonotype: Since a much larger clone is just one base distant, this may be a read error. The genes are TRBV14 and TRBJ2-1; possibly TRBD2 for D (6 bases). This CDR3 spans 12 amino acids. Germline-derived CDR1 and CDR2 are SGHDN and FVKESK. V was pared by 1 base and J by 8 bases, with 6 bases between. The CDR3 sequence: CASSQGRDEQFF. CDR3 bases: TGTGCCAGCAGCCAAGGGAGGGATGAGCAGTTCTTC.

This clonotype was seen ten or more times. The chain links TRBV27 to TRBJ2-7; tentatively, D is TRBD1 (5 bases). This CDR3 is built from 13 residues. The germline CDR1 and CDR2 sequences are MNHEY and SMNVEV (reference sequence). Trimming took off 10 bases at V and 2 bases at J, with 15 bases between the two ends. The CDR3 sequence: CATSPGRAYEQYF. The DNA for the CDR3 is TGTGCCACCTCCCCGGGCAGGGCCTACGAGCAGTACTTC.

Here the CDR3 DNA reads TGTGCCAGCAGTCCCCTTATGTCGGGGGTCACAGATACGCAGTATTTT. Amino acid sequence: CASSPLMSGVTDTQYF. The chain combines TRBV27 with TRBJ2-3, with a weak D call TRBD2 (6 bases). The V gene's germline CDR1 is MNHEY and CDR2 SMNVEV (reference sequence). The germline V and J ends were trimmed by 5 bases and 2 bases, with 17 bases remaining between them. This CDR3 is built from 16 residues.

This clonotype was observed at least ten times. The rearrangement links TRBV2 to TRBJ1-5, with D perhaps matching TRBD1 (5 bases). CDR1 SNHLY and CDR2 FYNNEI come from the germline V gene. V shed 6 bases and J shed 0 bases, with 9 bases lying between them. The CDR3 totals 14 residues. The CDR3 reads CASRETVSNQPQHF. The CDR3 DNA reads as TGTGCCAGCAGAGAGACAGTTAGCAATCAGCCCCAGCATTTT.

This rearrangement joins TRBV4-2 to TRBJ2-1, with D hard to call. The germline V and J ends were trimmed by 1 base and 7 bases, with 17 bases remaining between them. This CDR3 has 16 residues. The V gene's germline CDR1 is LGHNA and CDR2 YNFKEQ. CDR3 amino acids: CASSQAKGYPPNEQFF. The CDR3, as DNA: TGTGCCAGCAGCCAAGCGAAGGGTTACCCCCCGAATGAGCAGTTCTTC.

This chain connects TRBV20-1 to TRBJ1-1, with D maybe TRBD1 (5 bases). The V and J ends lost 2 bases and 3 bases respectively, with 16 bases between them. CDR3 length equals 15 residues. CDR1 and CDR2 from the germline V gene are DFQATT and SNEGSKA (reference sequence). The DNA of the CDR3 is TGCAGTGCTAGACCGGTGTCGGCAGGGCACACTGAAGCTTTCTTT. Protein sequence: CSARPVSAGHTEAFF.